One sample yielded the 17 T cell receptor beta chains listed below, sequenced in a study of blood T cells in healthy people across ages. Next came a second PCR, run for about 7 to 11 cycles, which used a sample-barcoded 5' primer along with a J-beta primer mix. MiXCR was run by TCRdb on the 5' RACE reads, yielding one entry per CDR3 protein. The sample lists 590,000 or so distinct CDR3 sequences; 25% to 30% were seen once. Sequenced input: blood. Receptors originate from a woman older than 75 in good health.

The chain joins TRBV5-1 to TRBJ2-2, with unresolved D. The CDR3 runs 14 residues. With 4 bases removed from V and 4 bases from J, the gap between germline ends came to 11 bases. The V gene's germline CDR1 is SGHRS and CDR2 YFSETQ. The CDR3, as DNA: TGCGCCAGCAGCAGCTCGACCTTCACCGGGGAGCTGTTTTTT. Translated, it gives CASSSSTFTGELFF.

This clonotype was seen repeatedly, ten times or more. V is TRBV5-1 and J is TRBJ2-1, with D perhaps TRBD1 or TRBD2 (5 bases each). CDR3 size: 14 residues. CDR1 SGHRS and CDR2 YFSETQ come from the germline V gene. The V end lost 1 base, the J end lost 8 bases, and 13 bases lay between the germline ends. The CDR3 bases are TGCGCCAGCAGCTTGACAGGCCTGAGGGATGAGCAGTTCTTC. This codes for CASSLTGLRDEQFF.

The chain employs TRBV7-2 and TRBJ2-5; possibly TRBD1 for D (5 bases). The J call is doubtful: the DNA matches TRBJ2-7 better. The CDR3 loop spans 14 amino acids. The germline V gene encodes CDR1 SGHTA and CDR2 FQGNSA. CDR3 protein: CASSLRPGRDEQYF. The CDR3 DNA follows: TGTGCCAGCAGCTTAAGGCCAGGGCGTGACGAGCAGTACTTC.

The sample holds many counts of this clonotype. V usage is TRBV7-9 and J usage is TRBJ2-7, with 7 bases that match TRBD2. The CDR3 runs to 14 residues. Germline loops: CDR1 SEHNR, CDR2 FQNEAQ (reference sequence). Losses at the gene ends were 7 bases for V and 3 bases for J; bases not matched to a gene: 9. This CDR3 reads CASTRGWGHYEQYF. For the CDR3, the DNA is TGTGCCAGCACGCGGGGGTGGGGCCACTACGAGCAGTACTTC.

A word on this clonotype: This may arise from a read error, as a much more abundant clone is one base away. The chain couples TRBV15 to TRBJ2-5; a weak D match, TRBD1 (8 bases). The CDR3 loop spans 15 amino acids. Germline V gene sequence: CDR1 LNHNV, CDR2 YYDKDF (reference sequence). In DNA, the CDR3 is TGTGCCGCCAGCTCCACGGACAGGGAGGGAGAGACCCAGTACTTC. It yields the protein CAASSTDREGETQYF.

The chain links TRBV9 to TRBJ1-1; the D is unclear. V was trimmed by 0 bases and J by 2 bases, leaving 11 bases between them. Germline assignment: CDR1 SGDLS and CDR2 YYNGEE. The CDR3 has 15 amino acids. CDR3 amino acids: CASSVGATVNTEAFF. CDR3 sequence (DNA): TGTGCCAGCAGCGTAGGGGCCACCGTAAACACTGAAGCTTTCTTT.

This clonotype has just one count. This chain uses TRBV30 with TRBJ2-7; the D gene is possibly TRBD2 (6 bases). Germline V gives CDR1 GTSNPN, CDR2 SVGIG (reference sequence). The CDR3 has 12 residues. V lost 2 bases, J lost 5 bases, and 10 bases lay in between. CDR3 DNA: TGTGCCTGGAGTCGCGGAGGGAACGAGCAGTACTTC. This gives the protein CAWSRGGNEQYF. Full variable domain (missing parts from reference TRBV30 and TRBJ2-7): SQTIHQWPATLVQPVGSPLSLECTVEGTSNPNLYWYRQAAGRGLQLLFYSVGIGQISSEVPQNLSASRPQDRQFILSSKKLLLSDSGFYLCAWSRGGNEQYFGPGTRLTVT.

As for this clonotype: A much larger clone lies one base from this, so it may be a read error. This chain joins TRBV20-1 and TRBJ2-4, with 7 bases lining up with TRBD1. The J call may be in error: the DNA end matches TRBJ2-7 better. The CDR3 runs to 13 residues. CDR1 and CDR2 from the germline V gene are DFQATT and SNEGSKA (reference sequence). The CDR3 sequence: CSAFKDRRNEQYF. CDR3 DNA sequence: TGCAGTGCTTTCAAGGACAGGCGAAACGAGCAGTACTTC.

V and J are TRBV20-1 and TRBJ1-3; D not resolved. Germline V gene lookup returns CDR1 DFQATT and CDR2 SNEGSKA (reference sequence). With 0 bases removed from V and 0 bases from J, the gap between germline ends came to 12 bases. The CDR3 has 16 residues. The CDR3 DNA sequence: TGCAGTGCTAGAGATTCTACGGGGAGCTCTGGAAACACCATATATTTT. Amino acids: CSARDSTGSSGNTIYF.

This clonotype was counted at least ten times. The rearrangement uses TRBV20-1 and TRBJ2-7, with TRBD1 identical over 7 bases. The CDR3 is 12 residues long. After removal of 5 bases from V and 3 bases from J, the junction contained 4 bases not matched to a gene. CDR1 DFQATT and CDR2 SNEGSKA come from the germline V gene (reference sequence). In nucleotides, the CDR3 is TGCAGTGCTTCCGGGACAGTCTACGAGCAGTACTTC. The encoded protein is CSASGTVYEQYF.

This clonotype has ten or more counts. The gene calls are TRBV6-1 and TRBJ2-1, with D possibly matching TRBD1 (6 bases). In germline, CDR1 is MNHNS, CDR2 SASEGT. V lost 3 bases and J lost 8, with 17 bases in between. The CDR3 spans 15 residues. CDR3 DNA: TGTGCCAGCAGTGATATAGGGGGTATGAGTTATGAGCAGTTCTTC. Translating gives CASSDIGGMSYEQFF.

This clonotype was counted at least ten times. This chain joins TRBV27 and TRBJ2-3, with 7 bases matching TRBD1. The J segment lost 2 bases and the V segment lost 6 bases, leaving 8 bases of the junction unmatched. CDR3 size: 15 residues. Germline CDR1 MNHEY, CDR2 SMNVEV (reference sequence). The CDR3 region is CASSLMGQITDTQYF. The CDR3 coding sequence is TGTGCCAGCAGCCTAATGGGACAGATCACAGATACGCAGTATTTT.

At least ten counts were recorded for this clonotype. Written as DNA, the CDR3 is TGTGCCAGCAGCTTGGGAGTACGGGGTACGGTTAATGGCTACACCTTC. This encodes CASSLGVRGTVNGYTF. The chain has TRBV5-4 and TRBJ1-2; D call uncertain. This CDR3 comprises 16 residues. The germline V and J ends were trimmed by 0 bases and 6 bases, with 18 bases remaining between them. Germline assignment: CDR1 SGHNT and CDR2 YYREEE (reference sequence).

This clonotype was recorded a few times. The V gene is TRBV7-2, the J gene TRBJ2-1, with D unresolved. V was trimmed by 3 bases and J by 15 bases, leaving 27 bases between them. Germline-derived CDR1 and CDR2 are SGHTA and FQGNSA. The CDR3 has 16 amino acids. The chain's CDR3 is CASSLSLVHFYNEWFF. The CDR3 DNA is TGTGCCAGCAGCTTGAGCCTAGTCCATTTCTACAATGAGTGGTTCTTC.

The chain links TRBV3-1 to TRBJ1-2; 7 nucleotides agree with TRBD1. Germline assignment: CDR1 LGHDT and CDR2 YNNKEL (reference sequence). The V and J ends lost 4 bases and 3 bases, in that order; junction bases with no gene match: 14. The CDR3 covers 17 residues. The CDR3 spells CASSPQGSVGGDYGYTF. As DNA, the CDR3 is TGTGCCAGCAGCCCCCAGGGTTCCGTAGGGGGCGACTATGGCTACACCTTC. The entire variable domain, with the rest obtained from reference TRBV3-1 and TRBJ1-2, is as follows: DTAVSQTPKYLVTQMGNDKSIKCEQNLGHDTMYWYKQDSKKFLKIMFSYNNKELIINETVPNRFSPKSPDKAHLNLHINSLELGDSAVYFCASSPQGSVGGDYGYTFGSGTRLTVV.

In this sample, this clonotype turned up a few times. The rearrangement links TRBV11-3 to TRBJ2-1; 7 nucleotides align to TRBD2. The J segment lost 8 bases and the V segment lost 5 bases, leaving 9 bases of the junction unmatched. CDR3 length equals 14 residues. Germline CDR1 reads SGHNT; CDR2 reads YENEEA. The CDR3 loop reads CASSLGLGVDEQFF. The CDR3 DNA follows: TGTGCCAGCAGCCTCGGACTAGGGGTCGATGAGCAGTTCTTC.

In this sample, this clonotype turned up many times. The chain combines TRBV7-9 with TRBJ1-1; D gene unclear. The V gene lost 2 bases and the J gene lost 1 base, with 14 bases spanning the gap. In germline, CDR1 is SEHNR, CDR2 FQNEAQ (reference sequence). The CDR3 runs to 16 residues. This CDR3 reads CASSLWLVPGNTEAFF. Here the CDR3 DNA reads TGTGCCAGCAGCTTATGGTTAGTACCGGGGAACACTGAAGCTTTCTTT.